Listed below are T cell receptor beta chains from one sample, sequenced in a study of T cell responses to AZD1222 COVID-19 vaccine. The protocol was immunoSEQ multiplex PCR, while the TCRdb copy is restricted to in-frame clones and leaves out a portion. The repertoire has about 150,000 clones, about nine tenths of them found once; the top ten carry approximately 1.4%. The material was peripheral blood, obtained on day 0 of AZD1222 vaccination. The receptors come from an adult in good health. CDR3s include the opening cysteine and the closing phenylalanine or tryptophan. A D gene is named only where the DNA matches it firmly. Some rows have no size entry. The others give once, few or many, or a class for an expanded clone.

d_call	v_call	clone_size	j_call	cdr3_aa	cdr3_nt
.	TRBV11-3	.	TRBJ2-6	CASSLVKIGPGANVLTF	TGTGCCAGCAGCTTAGTCAAGATAGGGCCCGGGGCCAACGTCCTGACTTTC
.	TRBV4-2	.	TRBJ1-2	CASSQLRIIDGYTF	TGTGCCAGCAGCCAACTCAGGATCATCGATGGCTACACCTTC
.	TRBV12-3/TRBV12-4	.	TRBJ1-2	CASSPWGVGGYTF	TGTGCCAGCAGTCCCTGGGGAGTTGGCGGCTACACCTTC
TRBD2	TRBV7-7	few	TRBJ2-2	CASSLDLRGGRHGELFF	TGTGCTAGCAGCCTGGACCTTCGCGGGGGGCGCCACGGGGAGCTGTTTTTT
.	TRBV7-9	.	TRBJ1-6	CASSLGSDVSPLHF	TGTGCCAGCAGCCTGGGTTCTGATGTTTCACCCCTCCACTTT
.	TRBV4-3	.	TRBJ1-2	CASSQDRAYGYTF	TGCGCCAGCAGCCAAGATCGTGCCTATGGCTACACCTTC
.	TRBV5-8	.	TRBJ1-5	CASSLARDWSNQPQHF	TGTGCCAGCAGCTTGGCCCGGGATTGGAGCAATCAGCCCCAGCATTTT
.	TRBV28	.	TRBJ1-5	CASSSQNQPQHF	TGTGCCAGCAGTTCCCAAAATCAGCCCCAGCATTTT
.	TRBV18	.	TRBJ2-5	CASSPQSGETQYF	TGTGCCAGCTCACCCCAGTCGGGAGAGACCCAGTACTTC
.	TRBV14	.	TRBJ1-1	CASSQDYTTEAFF	TGTGCCAGCAGCCAAGATTACACCACTGAAGCTTTCTTT
TRBD2	TRBV2	.	TRBJ2-2	CASTQRENTGELFF	TGTGCCAGCACCCAGCGGGAGAACACCGGGGAGCTGTTTTTT
TRBD2	TRBV9	.	TRBJ2-5	CASSFSGGAGETQYF	TGTGCCAGCAGCTTTAGCGGGGGGGCCGGAGAGACCCAGTACTTC
.	TRBV21-1	.	TRBJ1-4	CASSTGDHNEKLFF	TGTGCCAGCAGCACAGGGGACCACAATGAAAAACTGTTTTTT
.	TRBV5-6	.	TRBJ1-3	CASSLVPGENSGNTIYF	TGTGCCAGCAGCTTGGTGCCAGGGGAAAACTCTGGAAACACCATATATTTT
.	TRBV5-1	.	TRBJ1-5	CASSLGGTLNQPQHF	TGCGCCAGCAGCTTGGGGGGGACCCTCAATCAGCCCCAGCATTTT
TRBD2	TRBV4-2	.	TRBJ2-7	CASSQLRLAGAYEQYF	TGTGCCAGCAGCCAACTTAGACTAGCGGGGGCCTACGAGCAGTACTTC
.	TRBV7-9	.	TRBJ2-3	CASSLGGTDTQYF	TGTGCCAGCAGCTTGGGAGGTACGGATACGCAGTATTTT